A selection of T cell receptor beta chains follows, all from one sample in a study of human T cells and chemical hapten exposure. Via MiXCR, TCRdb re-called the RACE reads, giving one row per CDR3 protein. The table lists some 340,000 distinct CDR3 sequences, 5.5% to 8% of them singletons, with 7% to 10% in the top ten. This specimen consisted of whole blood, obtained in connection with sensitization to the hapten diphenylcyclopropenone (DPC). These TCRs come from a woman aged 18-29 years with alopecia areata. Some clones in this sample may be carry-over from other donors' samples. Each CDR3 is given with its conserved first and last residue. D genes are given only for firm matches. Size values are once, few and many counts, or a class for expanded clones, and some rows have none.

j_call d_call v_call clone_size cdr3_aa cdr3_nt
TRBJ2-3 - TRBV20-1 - CSARISPGADTQYF TGCAGTGCTAGAATTTCACCTGGGGCAGATACGCAGTATTTT
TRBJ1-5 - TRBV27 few CASSLSQPQHF TGTGCCAGCAGTTTATCTCAGCCCCAGCATTTT
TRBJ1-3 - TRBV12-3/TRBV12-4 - CASSLRGSGSGNTIYF TGTGCCAGCAGTTTGAGGGGATCGGGGTCTGGAAACACCATATATTTT
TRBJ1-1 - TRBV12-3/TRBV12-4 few CASSFYGQGTEAFF TGTGCCAGCAGTTTTTACGGGCAGGGGACTGAAGCTTTCTTT
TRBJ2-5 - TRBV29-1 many CSAGNDRSQETQYF TGCAGCGCTGGAAATGACAGGAGCCAAGAGACCCAGTACTTC
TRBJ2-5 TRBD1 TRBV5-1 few CASSSTGVTQETQYF TGCGCCAGCAGCTCGACAGGGGTAACGCAAGAGACCCAGTACTTC
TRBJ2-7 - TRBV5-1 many CASSLEATRAYEQYF TGCGCCAGCAGCTTGGAGGCAACGCGGGCCTACGAGCAGTACTTC
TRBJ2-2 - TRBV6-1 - CASSRGLATGELFF TGTGCCAGCAGTCGAGGGTTGGCCACCGGGGAGCTGTTTTTT
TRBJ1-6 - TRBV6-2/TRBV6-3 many CASSRVRSPLHF TGTGCCAGCTCGAGAGTTCGTTCACCCCTCCACTTT
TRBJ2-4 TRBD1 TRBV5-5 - CASSPSTGTVVAKNIQYF TGTGCCAGCAGCCCGTCGACCGGGACAGTAGTCGCCAAAAACATTCAGTACTTC
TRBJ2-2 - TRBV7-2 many CASSLAGWAGELFF TGTGCCAGCAGCTTAGCCGGGTGGGCCGGGGAGCTGTTTTTT
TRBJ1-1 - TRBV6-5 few CASSWGITDTEAFF TGTGCCAGCAGTTGGGGAATAACGGACACTGAAGCTTTCTTT
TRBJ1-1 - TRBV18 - CASSPPEYAGAEAFF TGTGCCAGCTCACCACCGGAATATGCGGGCGCTGAAGCTTTCTTT
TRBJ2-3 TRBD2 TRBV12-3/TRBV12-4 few CASSLSAGGTDTQYF TGTGCCAGCAGTTTATCCGCGGGGGGGACAGATACGCAGTATTTT
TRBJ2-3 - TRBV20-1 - CSARGVIVDTQYF TGCAGTGCTAGAGGTGTTATAGTAGATACGCAGTATTTT
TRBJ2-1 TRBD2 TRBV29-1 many CSVGTSGNEQFF TGCAGCGTTGGGACTAGCGGTAATGAGCAGTTCTTC
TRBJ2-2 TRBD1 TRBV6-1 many CASSGQGSTGELFF TGTGCCAGCAGCGGACAGGGGAGTACCGGGGAGCTGTTTTTT
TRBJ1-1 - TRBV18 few CASSRQDNLEAFF TGTGCCAGCTCCCGACAGGATAACCTTGAAGCTTTCTTT
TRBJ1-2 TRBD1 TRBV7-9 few CASSFPAGTGLHGYTF TGTGCCAGCAGCTTCCCAGCCGGGACAGGTTTGCATGGCTACACCTTC
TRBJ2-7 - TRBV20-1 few CSARDRTGVTYEQYF TGCAGTGCTAGAGATCGGACCGGGGTTACCTACGAGCAGTACTTC
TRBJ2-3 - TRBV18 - CASSTRDPTGTDTQYF TGTGCCAGCTCAACAAGGGATCCCACGGGCACAGATACGCAGTATTTT
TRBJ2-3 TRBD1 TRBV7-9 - CASSQTGDPTDTQYF TGTGCCAGCAGCCAGACAGGGGATCCCACAGATACGCAGTATTTT
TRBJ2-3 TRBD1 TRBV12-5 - CASGRGQGTDTQYF TGTGCTAGTGGTCGGGGACAGGGCACAGATACGCAGTATTTT
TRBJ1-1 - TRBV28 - CASSFSRVWNTEAFF TGTGCCAGCAGTTTTTCCCGGGTTTGGAACACTGAAGCTTTCTTT
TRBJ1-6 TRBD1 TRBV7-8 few CASSLGQGYSPLHF TGTGCCAGCAGCTTAGGACAGGGATATTCACCCCTCCACTTT
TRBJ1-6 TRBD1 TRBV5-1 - CASSLQGADSYNSPLHF TGCGCCAGCAGCCTACAGGGGGCCGACTCCTATAATTCACCCCTCCACTTT
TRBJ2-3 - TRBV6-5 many CASSYSLAGGPTDTQYF TGTGCCAGCAGTTACTCTCTAGCCGGGGGGCCCACAGATACGCAGTATTTT
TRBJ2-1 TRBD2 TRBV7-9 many CASSLVAGGPYNEQFF TGTGCCAGCAGCCTCGTAGCGGGGGGCCCCTACAATGAGCAGTTCTTC
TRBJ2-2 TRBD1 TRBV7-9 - CASRGQFQTGELFF TGTGCCAGCAGGGGACAGTTCCAAACCGGGGAGCTGTTTTTT
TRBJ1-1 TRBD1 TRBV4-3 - CASSQDWAGGLNTEAFF TGCGCCAGCAGCCAAGATTGGGCAGGGGGCCTGAACACTGAAGCTTTCTTT
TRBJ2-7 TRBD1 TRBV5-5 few CASSLVVGQAPTSYEQYF TGTGCCAGCAGCTTAGTAGTGGGACAGGCCCCGACCAGCTACGAGCAGTACTTC
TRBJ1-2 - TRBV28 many CASSSAANYGYTF TGTGCCAGCAGTTCAGCGGCTAACTATGGCTACACCTTC
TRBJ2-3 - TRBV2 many CASSGQSSGTDTQYF TGTGCCAGCAGTGGGCAATCCTCTGGCACAGATACGCAGTATTTT
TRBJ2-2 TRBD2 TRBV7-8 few CASSFFGGFNTGELFF TGTGCCAGCAGCTTCTTCGGGGGGTTCAACACCGGGGAGCTGTTTTTT